This TCR beta chain was profiled in a study of radiotherapy plus CTLA-4 blockade in lung cancer (dated by TCRdb to 2016 to 2018). Study-level background: Among the enrolled patients, about 19% had an objective response, and 25% to 35% reached disease control. Study-wide findings and limitations: After treatment with radiotherapy and ipilimumab, TCR clones that originated in tumors expanded in peripheral blood. Increased serum interferon-beta after radiation, together with early dynamic changes in blood T cell clones, were reported to be the strongest predictors of response.

The study tested focal radiation therapy combined with CTLA-4 blockade (ipilimumab) in patients with chemo-refractory metastatic non-small-cell lung cancer. Details on this clone: Its binding antigen is unknown. No per-base quality is available; no much larger clone lies one base away.

V is reduced by 4 bases and J by 5 bases, leaving a spacing of 6 bases between them. Including the terminal cysteine and phenylalanine, the CDR3 comprises 12 residues. Left in the record is the CDR3 DNA by itself, 36 bases read in frame from the first base. Sequences LGHNA (CDR1) and YSLEER (CDR2) are obtained from the germline V gene. The library was built by means of the immunoSEQ multiplex PCR assay. As stored in TCRdb, this immuneACCESS dataset retains in-frame rearrangements with V and J assigned. A fraction of the clones does not appear; measured against another copy, unresolved V genes explain less than half of the discrepancy, and the remainder lacks a known reason. The sample yields 75,000 or so clones; around 80% were counted once. The ten largest clones take up about 6.6% of the sample.

The TCR was taken from a human donor with non-small cell lung cancer who had a complete response to radiotherapy plus ipilimumab. The material was peripheral blood, obtained from a patient treated with radiotherapy plus ipilimumab. This receptor chain uses TRBV4-3 and TRBJ2-1; the D segment cannot be called with confidence. DNA sequence: TGCGCCAGCAGCCGAAGGAACAATGAGCAGTTCTTC. Its protein product is CASSRRNNEQFF.